This T cell receptor beta chain originates from a study of regulatory T cells in long-lasting Graves disease. Study-wide background: For a period under 3 months, newly diagnosed Graves' patients had taken antithyroid drugs. Study results and caveats: Public clonotype sharing was higher in persistent than newly diagnosed patients.

CDR3-region Arm-PCR and iRepertoire HTBI primers produced the TCR beta libraries. TCRdb reprocessed the multiplex PCR reads with MiXCR, giving one entry per CDR3 protein. Seen here are over 350,000 distinct CDR3 sequences, 14% observed once, and the top ten hold more than 15%. This CDR3 has 18 amino acids. J lost 0 bases, V lost 2 bases, and 7 bases had no gene match. The germline gives CDR1 SGHKS, CDR2 YYEKEE (reference sequence). Remarks on this clonotype: Its antigen is still unknown. Because it lacks the conserved phenylalanine or tryptophan at the end, this CDR3 is likely a read error.

Described time point: newly diagnosed GD, antithyroid drugs for less than 3 months. PBMC-extracted RNA yielded the TCR library. Another study also made use of these data, one on T cells in Graves' hyperthyroidism and ophthalmopathy. That paper states: On the basis of clinical symptoms, serum thyroxine and TRAb, thyroid ultrasound and orbital computed tomography, diagnoses were made. Initially, a first-round RT-PCR of the TCR CDR3 employed the HTBI primer set.

The starting material was peripheral blood mononuclear cells (PBMCs), obtained at new diagnosis, from a patient treated with antithyroid drugs. The chain couples TRBV5-5 to TRBJ2-2; 10 bases align to TRBD1. This TCR came from a woman aged 50 to 65 with Graves disease. The CDR3 reads CASSLGQGETSNTGELFL. In DNA, the CDR3 is TGTGCCAGCAGCTTAGGACAGGGGGAAACTTCGAACACCGGGGAGCTGTTTCTT.